These T cell receptor beta chains were read from a single sample in a study of neurological immune-mediated disorders. TCRdb processed the 5' RACE reads anew with MiXCR; each CDR3 protein has one entry. Found here are roughly 48,000 distinct CDR3 sequences, around 5.8% of them singletons; the top ten hold less than 1.5%. What was sequenced was CD4+ T cells from blood. Receptors were obtained from a woman under 30 with multiple sclerosis. The CDR3 runs from the conserved cysteine through the conserved F or W. The D gene is left open where the match is weak. Expanded clones get a size class; other rows say once, few or many, or leave the size out.

V	J	size	D	DNA	CDR3
TRBV5-1	TRBJ2-3	many	NA	TGCGCCAGCAGCACGACAGGAACAGATACGCAGTATTTT	CASSTTGTDTQYF
TRBV20-1	TRBJ2-5	many	TRBD2	TGCAGTGCGTTAACCCCTAGCGGGAGGTATGGAGAGACCCAGTACTTC	CSALTPSGRYGETQYF
TRBV5-5	TRBJ1-1	many	NA	TGTGCCAGCAGCTGGAGCCCTGGAGGATCGAACACTGAAGCTTTCTTT	CASSWSPGGSNTEAFF
TRBV10-2	TRBJ1-1	NA	NA	TGCGCCAGCAGTGGGATCGGGGATGAAGCTTTCTTT	CASSGIGDEAFF
TRBV7-2	TRBJ1-3	many	TRBD1	TGTGCCAGCAGCGCAGACAGGGGGCGTCCTGGAAACACCATATATTTT	CASSADRGRPGNTIYF
TRBV20-1	TRBJ1-1	many	NA	TGCAGTGCGCGTCGCGGGATGGATGAAGCTTTCTTT	CSARRGMDEAFF
TRBV20-1	TRBJ2-3	medium-sized	NA	TGCAGTGCCACGATAGGCCTCATAGAGGATACGCAGTATTTT	CSATIGLIEDTQYF
TRBV12-3/TRBV12-4	TRBJ2-5	many	TRBD1	TGTGCCAGCAGTACCCGACAGGGGGCATGGCAAGAGACCCAGTACTTC	CASSTRQGAWQETQYF
TRBV3-1	TRBJ2-7	once	NA	TGTGTCAGCAGCCAAGATTTGAGGAGGCTTCGCTACGAGCAGTACTTC	CVSSQDLRRLRYEQYF
TRBV4-1	TRBJ2-1	many	NA	TGCGCCAGCAGCCAAGAACGGGGGAGGACCTACAATGAGCAGTTCTTC	CASSQERGRTYNEQFF
TRBV9	TRBJ2-3	few	TRBD1	TGTGCCAGCAGCGCCAGGACAGGGCCTAACACAGATACGCAGTATTTT	CASSARTGPNTDTQYF
TRBV7-9	TRBJ2-4	many	NA	TGTGCCAGCAGCTTCGGACAAGGGGACGGTATTCAGTACTTC	CASSFGQGDGIQYF
TRBV5-6	TRBJ2-3	NA	NA	TGTGCCAGCAGCTTTACCTCCCGGGACAAATTAACAGATACGCAGTATTTT	CASSFTSRDKLTDTQYF
TRBV10-3	TRBJ1-1	many	NA	TGTGCCATCAGTGAGTTCGCAGGGGCTGAAGCTTTCTTT	CAISEFAGAEAFF
TRBV12-3/TRBV12-4	TRBJ2-7	many	TRBD1	TGTGCCAGCAGCCTACAGGGGGCCTACTACGAGCAGTACTTC	CASSLQGAYYEQYF
TRBV30	TRBJ2-3	NA	NA	TGTGCCTGGAGTAGCCCTAGCACAGATACGCAGTATTTT	CAWSSPSTDTQYF
TRBV6-4	TRBJ2-3	NA	TRBD2	TGTGCCTGCCGACAGCGGGGAGACACAGATACGCAGTATTTT	CACRQRGDTDTQYF
TRBV6-5	TRBJ1-2	many	NA	TGTGCCAGCGGAAGGGGTCTCGTTAGCTATGGCTACACCTTC	CASGRGLVSYGYTF
TRBV7-9	TRBJ1-5	few	TRBD1	TGTGCCAGCAGCTTAGGGACAGGGGGGGATAATCAGCCCCAGCATTTT	CASSLGTGGDNQPQHF
TRBV20-1	TRBJ1-6	many	NA	TGCAGTGCTAGAACTCGGACACCCTCGAGCTCCTATAATTCACCCCTCCACTTT	CSARTRTPSSSYNSPLHF
TRBV28	TRBJ2-7	many	NA	TGTGCCAGCAGAACCGGACAGTACGAGCAGTACTTC	CASRTGQYEQYF
TRBV3-1	TRBJ1-1	many	NA	TGTGCCAGCAGCCAAGACCCATGGGGAGAAACTGAAGCTTTCTTT	CASSQDPWGETEAFF
TRBV6-1	TRBJ2-3	many	NA	TGTGCCAGCAGGGGAGAAAGGGGAGGAACAGATACGCAGTATTTT	CASRGERGGTDTQYF
TRBV20-1	TRBJ2-5	many	TRBD1	TGCAGTGCTAGACAGGGGGCCGAGGAGACCCAGTACTTC	CSARQGAEETQYF
TRBV7-9	TRBJ1-2	many	NA	TGTGCCAGCAGCCCAGATGCGCCAGTAAGAGGGAGTATTGGCTACACCTTC	CASSPDAPVRGSIGYTF
TRBV5-1	TRBJ1-5	many	TRBD1	TGCGCCAGCAGACAGGGGATCAATCAGCCCCAGCATTTT	CASRQGINQPQHF
TRBV6-5	TRBJ2-1	many	TRBD1	TGTGCCAGCAGACTCGGGACAGGGAGCGGCAATGAGCAGTTCTTC	CASRLGTGSGNEQFF
TRBV28	TRBJ1-3	medium-sized	NA	TGTGCCAGCAGTTTGACCCAAGGGGGAAACACCATATATTTT	CASSLTQGGNTIYF
TRBV12-3/TRBV12-4	TRBJ2-1	many	NA	TGTGCCAGCTATTCCTACCGGGGGGCAGGGAGGGGACCCTACAATGAGCAGTTCTTC	CASYSYRGAGRGPYNEQFF
TRBV3-1	TRBJ2-3	many	NA	TGTGCCAGCAGCCAAGCCAGAGGTACGCAGTATTTT	CASSQARGTQYF
TRBV25-1	TRBJ1-2	many	NA	TGTGCCAGCAGTGAAGAGGAGGTCATCTATGGTTACACCTTC	CASSEEEVIYGYTF
TRBV5-1	TRBJ2-3	many	NA	TGCGCCAGCAGCTTGGATGGGGGAGGAGGTACAGATACGCAGTATTTT	CASSLDGGGGTDTQYF
TRBV5-4	TRBJ1-1	NA	TRBD1	TGTGCCAGCACCAAAGGCCAGGGGGCAAACACTGAAGCTTTCTTT	CASTKGQGANTEAFF
TRBV7-9	TRBJ2-4	many	NA	TGTGCCAGCAGCTTATCCGGAGCAGCCAAAAACATTCAGTACTTC	CASSLSGAAKNIQYF
TRBV28	TRBJ1-5	many	NA	TGTGCCAGCAGTTTATGGGGGGGGCCCGTTAATCAGCCCCAGCATTTT	CASSLWGGPVNQPQHF
TRBV19	TRBJ1-1	few	NA	TGTGCCAGTGGGGCAGGGCCGGGGAACACTGAAGCTTTCTTT	CASGAGPGNTEAFF
TRBV20-1	TRBJ1-5	many	NA	TGCAGTGCTAGAGGGGGGACAAATTTTTATAGCAATCAGCCCCAGCATTTT	CSARGGTNFYSNQPQHF
TRBV18	TRBJ1-5	many	TRBD1	TGTGCCAGCTCACCGGGGGGACAGGATCTTAATCAGCCCCAGCATTTT	CASSPGGQDLNQPQHF
TRBV29-1	TRBJ1-2	many	NA	TGCAGCGTTGCCGCAGGGAACTATGGCTACACCTTC	CSVAAGNYGYTF
TRBV5-4	TRBJ2-2	many	NA	TGTGCCAGCAGCGTACGAACAGGGTTTTCAACCGGGGAGCTGTTTTTT	CASSVRTGFSTGELFF
TRBV5-1	TRBJ1-1	many	NA	TGCGCCAGCAGCAAGCAGGGGCTGAACACTGAAGCTTTCTTT	CASSKQGLNTEAFF
TRBV29-1	TRBJ1-1	many	NA	TGCAGCGTTGAAATTGGTGGGGCAACTGAAGCTTTCTTT	CSVEIGGATEAFF
TRBV5-6	TRBJ2-1	many	NA	TGTGCCAGCAGCTTCGACAGAAATGAGCAGTTCTTC	CASSFDRNEQFF
TRBV12-3/TRBV12-4	TRBJ1-2	many	TRBD1	TGTGCCAGCAGTATCTCCGGGACAGGCCTCGTCTATGGCTACACCTTC	CASSISGTGLVYGYTF
TRBV19	TRBJ1-2	few	NA	TGTGCCAGTAACCCCAGGAGGGACCTGGGGGATAGAGGCTACACCTTC	CASNPRRDLGDRGYTF
TRBV5-5	TRBJ2-2	many	NA	TGTGCCAGCAGCTTGGGCGGGGGCCCCGGGGAGCTGTTTTTT	CASSLGGGPGELFF
TRBV20-1	TRBJ1-1	many	TRBD1	TGCAGTGCCAGCGCCGGGACAGGGGAGTTTACTGAAGCTTTCTTT	CSASAGTGEFTEAFF
TRBV7-2	TRBJ1-6	medium-sized	NA	TGTGCCAGCAGCCCCGGACGGCCTAATTCACCCCTCCACTTT	CASSPGRPNSPLHF
TRBV7-2	TRBJ1-5	many	NA	TGTGCCAGCAGCTCCGGGGGCGGGATTAATCAGCCCCAGCATTTT	CASSSGGGINQPQHF
TRBV19	TRBJ1-2	few	TRBD1	TGTGCCAGTAGTATAGATTTGACGGGGACAGCCGGCTACACCTTC	CASSIDLTGTAGYTF
TRBV7-7	TRBJ1-1	many	NA	TGTGCTAGCAGTGACCGGGTGAACACTGAAGCTTTCTTT	CASSDRVNTEAFF
TRBV20-1	TRBJ2-1	NA	NA	TGCAGTGCTAGGGGGCTAGCGTCCACAAATGAGCAGTTCTTC	CSARGLASTNEQFF
TRBV5-1	TRBJ1-1	many	NA	TGCGCCAGCAGCTTCGGGGGGATCATGAACACTGAAGCTTTCTTT	CASSFGGIMNTEAFF
TRBV29-1	TRBJ1-2	many	NA	TGCAGCGTTGATGGAGGCTACACCTTC	CSVDGGYTF
TRBV5-1	TRBJ1-1	many	TRBD1	TGCGCCAGCAGCTTGCCGCGATCCTCGGACAGGGGCACTGAAGCTTTCTTT	CASSLPRSSDRGTEAFF
TRBV7-8	TRBJ2-3	many	TRBD2	TGTGCCAGCAGCTTGGGACTAGCGACAGATACGCAGTATTTT	CASSLGLATDTQYF
TRBV6-6	TRBJ1-2	many	TRBD1	TGTGCCAGCAGTTACTCCGGACGGACAGGAAACTATGGCTACACCTTC	CASSYSGRTGNYGYTF